These 25 T cell receptor beta chains were sequenced from one sample in a study of T cell responses to AZD1222 COVID-19 vaccine. The table came from immunoSEQ multiplex PCR; TCRdb's copy has only in-frame clones and leaves some out. Of 100,000 to 140,000 clones listed, around 90% are singletons. Material: peripheral blood, obtained on day 0 of AZD1222 vaccination. The source of these receptors is an adult in good health.

J is TRBJ1-1 and V is TRBV6-2 or TRBV6-3; tentative D call: TRBD1 (5 bases). Germline CDR1 reads MNHEY; CDR2 reads SVGEGT. V gave up 2 bases and J gave up 0 bases, with 16 bases separating them. The CDR3 consists of 17 residues. The CDR3 region is CASSYTVRAPMNTEAFF. The CDR3 bases are TGTGCCAGCAGTTACACGGTCAGGGCACCTATGAACACTGAAGCTTTCTTT.

This clone occurred once. Written as DNA, the CDR3 is TGTGCCAGCAGCTCCCAAGCTGGGCTAGACTACACCTTC. As protein: CASSSQAGLDYTF. This chain links TRBV6-2 or TRBV6-3 with TRBJ1-2; D uncertain. Germline assignment: CDR1 MNHEY and CDR2 SVGEGT. The V end was cut by 6 bases, the J end by 10 bases, with 18 bases between. The CDR3 spans 13 residues.

The chain has TRBV27 and TRBJ2-5, with 14 bases matching TRBD2. There are 21 residues in the CDR3. Trimming removed 3 bases from V and 2 bases from J; junction bases left unmatched: 17. The germline V gene has CDR1 MNHEY and CDR2 SMNVEV (reference sequence). CDR3 in DNA: TGTGCCAGCAGTTTCTTACCCTCCGGGACTAGCGGGAGAATGGGGCAAGAGACCCAGTACTTC. This sequence encodes CASSFLPSGTSGRMGQETQYF.

This clone occurred once. This chain connects TRBV18 to TRBJ2-1; a weak D match, TRBD1 (6 bases). V lost 6 bases and J lost 5, with 11 bases in between. Germline CDR1 and CDR2: KGHSH and LQKENI. The length of the CDR3 is 13 residues. This CDR3 reads CASSLQGDNEQFF. The CDR3 coding sequence is TGTGCCAGCTCGCTACAGGGAGACAATGAGCAGTTCTTC.

This chain connects TRBV18 to TRBJ1-1, with unresolved D. Germline CDR1 is KGHSH and CDR2 is LQKENI. CDR3 length: 13 amino acids. The germline V and J ends were trimmed by 3 bases and 11 bases, with 16 bases remaining between them. CDR3 coding DNA: TGTGCCAGCTCACCGCCGGAGGTTCCGGGGGCTTTCTTT. This sequence encodes CASSPPEVPGAFF.

The J gene is TRBJ2-1, the V gene TRBV5-1, with 8 bases fitting TRBD1. Unmatched junction bases numbered 6, after V lost 0 bases and J lost 7 bases. The CDR3 is made up of 15 amino acids. Germline lookup yields CDR1 SGHRS and CDR2 YFSETQ. Here the CDR3 reads CASSLGTGTSNEQFF. Here the CDR3 DNA reads TGCGCCAGCAGCTTGGGGACAGGGACCTCGAATGAGCAGTTCTTC.

The chain joins TRBV28 to TRBJ2-1; 9 bases line up with TRBD2. This CDR3 spans 16 amino acids. V shed 6 bases, J shed 7 bases, and the junction held 13 bases outside the gene matches. CDR1 MDHEN and CDR2 SYDVKM come from the germline V gene. The CDR3 region is CASRPGGTSRINEQFF. The CDR3 DNA is TGTGCCAGCAGACCCGGCGGGACTAGCCGGATAAATGAGCAGTTCTTC.

This chain connects TRBV18 to TRBJ1-1; 9 positions match TRBD1. The J segment lost 7 bases and the V segment lost 1 base, leaving 16 bases of the junction unmatched. The CDR3 contains 18 residues. In germline, CDR1 is KGHSH, CDR2 LQKENI. The CDR3 DNA sequence: TGTGCCAGCTCACCACTAGGGGGACAGGGCTTGGGACCTTTTGAAGCTTTCTTT. Its protein product is CASSPLGGQGLGPFEAFF.

V and J are TRBV24-1 and TRBJ1-2; TRBD1 is a possible D gene (6 bases). The V end was cut by 6 bases, the J end by 2 bases, with 12 bases between. Germline V gene data show CDR1 as KGHDR and CDR2 as SFDVKD. This CDR3 region has 14 residues. The CDR3 loop is CATSPRGGNYGYTF. CDR3 nucleotides: TGTGCCACCAGTCCAAGAGGGGGGAACTATGGCTACACCTTC.

The chain has TRBV18 and TRBJ2-7; the D gene is possibly TRBD1 (5 bases). Germline CDR1 is KGHSH and CDR2 is LQKENI. There are 14 residues in the CDR3. With 5 bases removed from V and 3 bases from J, the gap between germline ends came to 14 bases. In DNA form, the CDR3 reads TGTGCCAGCTCAGGTACAGGCAACTACTACGAGCAGTACTTC. As protein: CASSGTGNYYEQYF.

The V gene is TRBV10-3, the J gene TRBJ1-5; D possibly corresponds to TRBD1 (6 bases). Trimming removed 8 bases from V and 5 bases from J, with 28 bases in between. CDR3 length: 18 residues. CDR1 and CDR2 (germline): ENHRY, SYGVKD. The CDR3 nucleotides are TGTGCCATCGCCGGGTCGAGGAACAGGGTATCGTCGGATCAGCCCCAGCATTTT. Its translation is CAIAGSRNRVSSDQPQHF.

The chain links TRBV5-4 to TRBJ2-5; 16 nucleotides align to TRBD2. J was trimmed by 5 bases and V by 4 bases; bases with no gene match: 2. Germline assignment: CDR1 SGHNT and CDR2 YYREEE (reference sequence). The CDR3 extends over 15 amino acids. CDR3 loop: CASSPGLAGGETQYF. The CDR3 coding sequence is TGTGCCAGCAGCCCGGGACTAGCGGGAGGGGAGACCCAGTACTTC.

This clone was found once. This sequence joins TRBV7-9 and TRBJ2-1, with 7 bases aligning to TRBD1. J gave up 6 bases and V 5 bases, and 10 bases lay outside the gene matches. CDR3 length: 15 amino acids. Germline V gene lookup returns CDR1 SEHNR and CDR2 FQNEAQ (reference sequence). As DNA, the CDR3 is TGTGCCAGCAGCCCAGGACAGACAGGGACCAATGAGCAGTTCTTC. Amino acids: CASSPGQTGTNEQFF.

This clone was picked up a small number of times. The chain joins TRBV3-1 (or the pseudogene TRBV3-2) to TRBJ1-2, with 7 bases identical to TRBD1. Germline V gene lookup returns CDR1 LGHDT and CDR2 YNNKEL (reference sequence). Germline trimming cut 0 bases from V and 3 bases from J; bases unmatched to any gene: 10. The CDR3 has 17 residues. DNA for the CDR3: TGTGCCAGCAGCCAAGAAATTTTGGAAGGGGGCGACTATGGCTACACCTTC. It codes for CASSQEILEGGDYGYTF.

This clone appeared a single time. The chain has TRBV3-1 (or the pseudogene TRBV3-2) and TRBJ2-3; the D gene is possibly TRBD1 (6 bases). Germline CDR1 LGHDT, CDR2 YNNKEL (reference sequence). The CDR3 has 17 amino acids. Trimming stripped 1 base from V and 2 bases from J, with 16 bases between. The CDR3 loop is CASSQVYYRAHTDTQYF. The CDR3 DNA follows: TGTGCCAGCAGCCAAGTTTACTACAGGGCACACACAGATACGCAGTATTTT.

The chain uses TRBV7-8 and TRBJ2-7; TRBD1 matches at 7 bases. The CDR3 loop spans 14 amino acids. Trimming at V came to 5 bases and at J to 2 bases, leaving 6 bases not matched to a gene. Germline CDR1 SGHVS, CDR2 FQNEAQ. CDR3 residues: CASSRRQGPYEQYF. CDR3 DNA: TGTGCCAGCAGCCGTAGACAGGGACCCTACGAGCAGTACTTC.

The chain joins TRBV5-4 to TRBJ2-5, with unresolved D. Deletions cut 0 bases from V and 4 bases from J, with 13 bases between. The germline V gene encodes CDR1 SGHNT and CDR2 YYREEE (reference sequence). CDR3 length equals 15 residues. CDR3 sequence reads: CASSLERIPPETQYF. The CDR3 DNA is TGTGCCAGCAGCTTGGAACGCATCCCCCCAGAGACCCAGTACTTC.

The rearrangement joins TRBV29-1 to TRBJ1-2, with D hard to call. Germline CDR1 SQVTM, CDR2 ANQGSEA. The CDR3 runs to 12 residues. The V end lost 1 base, the J end lost 7 bases, and 10 bases lay between the germline ends. CDR3 nucleotides: TGCAGCGTTGAAGGGACGGGCGGTGGCTACACCTTC. It codes for CSVEGTGGGYTF.

The chain couples TRBV10-1 to TRBJ1-4; D unresolved. Trimming shortened V by 8 bases and J by 7 bases, and 17 bases separated the two germline ends. This CDR3 contains 14 residues. The germline gives CDR1 WNHNN, CDR2 SYGVQD (reference sequence). The CDR3 loop is CASEEGGRIEKLFF. The CDR3 coding sequence is TGCGCCAGCGAAGAGGGTGGAAGGATTGAAAAACTGTTTTTT.

This clone was picked up one time. CDR3 in amino acids: CASSQEATSGRSGALDTQYF. CDR3 sequence (DNA): TGCGCCAGCAGCCAAGAGGCAACTAGCGGGAGGAGTGGGGCACTAGATACGCAGTATTTT. This chain links TRBV4-3 with TRBJ2-3; 12 bases agree with TRBD2. Germline V CDR1 and CDR2: LGHNA, YSLEER. V shed 0 bases and J 5 bases; nucleotides not matched to a gene: 15. This CDR3 contains 20 residues.

The rearrangement joins TRBV7-2 to TRBJ2-3, with D perhaps TRBD1 (5 bases). The germline V gene has CDR1 SGHTA and CDR2 FQGNSA. The V gene lost 8 bases and the J gene lost 6 bases, with 18 bases spanning the gap. The CDR3 runs to 14 residues. Written as DNA, the CDR3 is TGTGCCAGCGTTCCCCGGACAAATTCGGATACGCAGTATTTT. This translates into CASVPRTNSDTQYF.

The rearrangement joins TRBV28 to TRBJ1-1; perhaps TRBD1 as D (6 bases). The length of the CDR3 is 16 residues. V was pared by 6 bases and J by 3 bases, with 20 bases between. Germline CDR1 and CDR2: MDHEN and SYDVKM. The CDR3 sequence is CASSGLTGIGHTEAFF. For the CDR3, the DNA is TGTGCCAGCAGCGGGTTAACAGGGATCGGGCACACTGAAGCTTTCTTT.

V gene TRBV24-1 combines with J gene TRBJ1-1, with a weak D call TRBD1 (5 bases). Germline V CDR1 and CDR2: KGHDR, SFDVKD. Trimming pared 7 bases from V and 1 base from J, leaving 12 bases between. This CDR3 spans 14 amino acids. CDR3: CATRDGGKNTEAFF. CDR3 bases: TGTGCCACCAGGGATGGGGGGAAGAACACTGAAGCTTTCTTT.

The genes are TRBV20-1 and TRBJ2-7; 10 bases map to TRBD2. The CDR3 contains 18 residues. CDR1 is DFQATT, CDR2 SNEGSKA, per germline (reference sequence). With 4 bases clipped from V and 3 bases from J, the junction kept 18 bases outside the gene matches. The CDR3: CSAIEGEGPSGSIYEQYF. The DNA for the CDR3 is TGCAGTGCTATTGAAGGGGAAGGGCCTAGCGGGAGTATCTACGAGCAGTACTTC.

The chain links TRBV7-2 to TRBJ2-7, with TRBD1 identical over 7 bases. The CDR3 has 16 amino acids. In germline, CDR1 is SGHTA, CDR2 FQGNSA. The J segment lost 0 bases and the V segment lost 5 bases, leaving 10 bases of the junction unmatched. The CDR3 region has the DNA TGTGCCAGCAGCCCCAGGACAGGCGAGATCTCCTACGAGCAGTACTTC. Translated, it gives CASSPRTGEISYEQYF.